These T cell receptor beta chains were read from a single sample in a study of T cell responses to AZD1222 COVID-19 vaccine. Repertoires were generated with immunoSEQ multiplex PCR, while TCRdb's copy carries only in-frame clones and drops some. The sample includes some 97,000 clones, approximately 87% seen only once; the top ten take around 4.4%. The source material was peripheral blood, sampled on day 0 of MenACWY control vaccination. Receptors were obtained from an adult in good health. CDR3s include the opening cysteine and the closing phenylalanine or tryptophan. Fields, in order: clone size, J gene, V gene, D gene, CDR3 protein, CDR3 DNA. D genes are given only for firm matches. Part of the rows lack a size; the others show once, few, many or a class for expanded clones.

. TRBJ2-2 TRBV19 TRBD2 CASSPGTSGLGNTGELFF TGTGCCAGTTCGCCGGGGACTAGCGGCCTTGGGAACACCGGGGAGCTGTTTTTT
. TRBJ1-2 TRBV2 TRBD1 CASSDKTGGIGYGYTF TGTGCCAGCAGTGATAAGACAGGGGGGATTGGCTATGGCTACACCTTC
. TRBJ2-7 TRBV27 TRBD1 CASRATPGTGGHEQYF TGTGCCAGCAGGGCGACCCCAGGGACAGGGGGCCACGAGCAGTACTTC
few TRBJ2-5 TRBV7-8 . CASSLAGARQETQYF TGTGCCAGCAGCTTAGCGGGAGCCAGACAAGAGACCCAGTACTTC
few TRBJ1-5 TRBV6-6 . CASSYERNQPQHF TGTGCCAGCAGTTACGAGCGCAATCAGCCCCAGCATTTT
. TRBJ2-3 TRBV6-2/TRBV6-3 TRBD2 CASSSSGTSGTDTQYF TGTGCCAGCAGTTCGTCCGGGACTAGCGGCACAGATACGCAGTATTTT
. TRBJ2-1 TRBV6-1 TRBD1 CASSEEGQGYNEQFF TGTGCCAGCAGTGAGGAGGGACAGGGGTACAATGAGCAGTTCTTC
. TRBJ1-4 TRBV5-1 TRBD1 CASSPEGAVREKLFF TGCGCCAGCAGCCCCGAGGGGGCAGTCAGGGAAAAACTGTTTTTT
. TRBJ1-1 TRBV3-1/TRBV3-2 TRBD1 CASSQPGQVNTEAFF TGTGCCAGCAGCCAGCCCGGACAGGTAAACACTGAAGCTTTCTTT
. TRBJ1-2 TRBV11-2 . CASSFGHPSESYTF TGTGCCAGCAGCTTTGGACACCCCTCAGAAAGCTACACCTTC
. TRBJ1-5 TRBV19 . CASSIGFPNQPQHF TGTGCCAGTAGTATAGGTTTTCCTAATCAGCCCCAGCATTTT
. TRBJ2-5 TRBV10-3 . CAISEIQETQYF TGTGCCATCAGTGAGATACAAGAGACCCAGTACTTC
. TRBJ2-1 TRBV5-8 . CASTPGLNEQFF TGTGCCAGCACCCCGGGACTCAATGAGCAGTTCTTC
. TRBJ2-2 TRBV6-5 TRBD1 CASRGQGANTGELFF TGTGCCAGCAGGGGACAGGGGGCGAACACCGGGGAGCTGTTTTTT
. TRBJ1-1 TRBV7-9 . CASSLLALNTEAFF TGTGCCAGCAGCTTACTCGCGCTGAACACTGAAGCTTTCTTT
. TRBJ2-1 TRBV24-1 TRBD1 CATSDLGQGSYNEQFF TGTGCCACCAGTGACCTTGGACAGGGGTCCTACAATGAGCAGTTCTTC
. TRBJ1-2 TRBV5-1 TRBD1 CASSLAQGSVDGYTF TGCGCCAGCAGCTTGGCACAGGGGAGCGTCGACGGCTACACCTTC
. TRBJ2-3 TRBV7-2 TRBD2 CASSALAGAGTDTQYF TGTGCCAGCAGCGCCCTAGCGGGAGCGGGCACAGATACGCAGTATTTT
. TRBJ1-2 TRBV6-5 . CASSYAAGDRSDGYTF TGTGCCAGCAGTTACGCGGCAGGGGATAGGTCTGATGGCTACACCTTC
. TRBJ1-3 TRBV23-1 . CASRHRPFIGGNTIYF TGCGCCAGCAGGCACAGGCCATTTATCGGGGGAAACACCATATATTTT
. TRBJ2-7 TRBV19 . CASSIESGTSYEQYF TGTGCCAGTAGTATAGAGTCAGGGACATCCTACGAGCAGTACTTC
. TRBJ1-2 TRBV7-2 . CASRLGGGSYGYTF TGTGCCAGCAGATTGGGAGGGGGTTCCTATGGCTACACCTTC
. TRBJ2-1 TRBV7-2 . CASSLEPTANEQFF TGTGCCAGCAGCTTAGAACCCACTGCCAATGAGCAGTTCTTC
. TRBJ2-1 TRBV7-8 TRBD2 CASSRWTSGYNEQFF TGTGCCAGCAGCCGCTGGACTAGCGGGTACAATGAGCAGTTCTTC
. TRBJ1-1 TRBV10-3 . CAISLGEGLYEAFF TGTGCCATCAGTTTGGGGGAGGGACTTTACGAAGCTTTCTTT
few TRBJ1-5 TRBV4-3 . CASSQLGPNQPQHF TGCGCCAGCAGCCAACTGGGGCCCAATCAGCCCCAGCATTTT
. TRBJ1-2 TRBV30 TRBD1 CAWGQGAGGYTF TGTGCCTGGGGACAGGGGGCGGGGGGCTACACCTTC
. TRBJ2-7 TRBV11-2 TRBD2 CASSLPGLAAGYEQYF TGTGCCAGCAGCTTACCGGGACTAGCTGCCGGCTACGAGCAGTACTTC
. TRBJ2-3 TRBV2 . CASGRDSVDTQYF TGTGCCTCGGGCAGAGACAGCGTGGATACGCAGTATTTT
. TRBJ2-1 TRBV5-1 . CASSLGQTNEQFF TGCGCCAGCAGCTTGGGACAGACCAATGAGCAGTTCTTC
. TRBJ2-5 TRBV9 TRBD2 CASSAGLAGFLAETQYF TGTGCCAGCAGCGCCGGACTAGCGGGATTTTTAGCAGAGACCCAGTACTTC
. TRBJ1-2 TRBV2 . CASSSQGEGYGYTF TGTGCCAGCAGTTCACAGGGCGAGGGCTATGGCTACACCTTC
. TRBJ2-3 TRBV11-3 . CASSLGLQRAGIQDTQYF TGTGCCAGCAGCTTAGGACTCCAAAGGGCAGGCATTCAAGATACGCAGTATTTT